This T cell receptor beta chain derives from a study of control samples from healthy donors and cancer patients. Trimming left V 4 bases short and J 0 bases short, with 9 bases between. This CDR3 has 14 amino acids. From germline, CDR1 is LNHDA and CDR2 SQIVND (reference sequence). Sequencing used immunoSEQ multiplex PCR; TCRdb keeps in-frame clones, though not all of them. The sample lists 85,000 to 95,000 clones, about four fifths occurring once. Sequencing used blood. V and J are TRBV19 and TRBJ1-1, with D unresolved. The sequence was obtained from a woman in her fifties or sixties in good health. Written as DNA, the CDR3 is TGTGCCAGTAGTACGCCCCGGATGAACACTGAAGCTTTCTTT. Its translation: CASSTPRMNTEAFF.